One T cell receptor beta chain is described in this entry. The CDR3 extends over 14 amino acids. V was trimmed by 4 bases and J by 1 base, leaving 10 bases between them. Looked up from germline, CDR1 is LGHDT and CDR2 is YNNKEL (reference sequence). This specimen comes from a study of blood T cell repertoires in COVID-19. TCRdb keeps only in-frame clones here, not all; method: immunoSEQ multiplex PCR. The sample shows over 150,000 clones, under 85% of them seen only once. The Seattle site enrolled patients during active infection and followed them longitudinally. V and J are TRBV3-1 (or the pseudogene TRBV3-2) and TRBJ1-1; weak D call: TRBD1 (5 bases). The receptor comes from a woman aged 70-85 years with COVID-19, enrolled during active disease. Material for sequencing was peripheral blood. The CDR3 nucleotides are TGTGCCAGCAGCCTTATTGACAGGAACACTGAAGCTTTCTTT. Its translation: CASSLIDRNTEAFF.